This entry features one TCR beta chain sequence. Its recognized antigen is unknown. The CDR3 is cut off 3 residues early in the read; its end comes from the germline J gene. This entry is derived from a study of T cell clonality in common variable immunodeficiency (dated by TCRdb to between 2015 and 2016). Trimming takes 4 bases from V and 4 bases from J, and the germline ends sit 9 bases apart. There are 13 amino acids in the CDR3, from cysteine to phenylalanine inclusive. Shown are 30 bases from within the CDR3, in frame from base 1. According to the germline V gene (reference sequence), CDR1 reads SEHNR and CDR2 reads FQNEAQ. For sequencing, equivalent amounts of genomic DNA were input from CVID and control samples. For every sample, a 60 bp segment covering the rearranged TCRbeta CDR3 region was amplified and then sequenced. The immunoSEQ assay, a bias-corrected multiplex PCR combined with high-throughput sequencing, was used to amplify TCRbeta. Turning to the authors' computational methods: Each unique nucleotide sequence was treated as a clone and annotated with V, D and J genes, copy number and frequency. Sequences were labeled productive if in frame, and non-productive if out of frame or containing stop codons. As previously described, clonality was computed from Shannon's entropy. Mean CDR3 Kyte-Doolittle hydropathy was derived from the predicted amino acid sequences of productive clones. The R hclust function was used to hierarchically cluster scaled V gene usage with Manhattan distance and complete linkage. Clone sharing by CDR3 amino acid sequence was assessed by resampling 12 repertoires per group over 100 rounds. Repertoires were searched for roughly 63 published EBV-specific and around 240 published CMV-specific TCRbeta sequences. A couple of CVID samples that yielded fewer than 10,000 sequences were excluded from the analysis, so 35 to 50 CVID repertoires were retained. The table comes from immuneACCESS by way of TCRdb, which keeps in-frame sequences with V and J called. Part of the clones is missing from these tables; in studies checked, under half for an unresolved V gene and the rest for unknown reasons. Clone size and V and J calls were adopted from that table, with D and trimming inferred from the DNA. For this sample, approximately 44,000 clones are listed, none of them singletons. The leading ten clones occupy 10% of the sample.

Here is what the overall study found, with its caveats: It was noted by the authors that sequencing of the repertoires of T cell subpopulations would be needed to clarify the cause of the increased clonality in CVID. Even though DNA input was the same, control samples had an average of about 90,000 unique sequences each, compared with 30,000 to 40,000 in CVID samples. Correlations of repertoire features with clinical complications were constrained by heterogeneity among patients within the CVID cohort. TCRbeta clonality was higher in CVID subjects than in healthy controls (t-test p = 0.018), and the increase was most characteristic of about a third of subjects. CVID TCRbeta sequences reportedly showed fewer deletions and N-nucleotide insertions and lacked highly modified clones with 13 or more V deletions. Healthy controls shared more TCRbeta clones with each other than CVID subjects shared among themselves (p < 0.0001).

Most of the CVID patients and most of the healthy controls were of Caucasian heritage. Heparinized peripheral whole blood samples of roughly 5 to 8.5 ml were obtained from each donor. Genomic DNA from adults with common variable immune deficiency (CVID) and from healthy adult controls was used for sequencing of TCRbeta CDR3 repertoires. The control group was made up of about 22 healthy adult volunteers (roughly ten male and 12 female) whose ages ranged from roughly 23 to 70 years, with a mean age of approximately 34. Diluted blood was subjected to density centrifugation over Hypaque 1077 or Ficoll-Paque for isolation of peripheral blood mononuclear cells. Genomic DNA was obtained from unsorted mononuclear cells through either Qiagen column purification or a centrifugation-based method.

Source material: peripheral blood mononuclear cells. This TCR came from a person between 18 and 75 years old in good health. The rearrangement joined TRBV7-9 to TRBJ2-3; no D gene call is confident. The sequenced CDR3 bases are TGTGCCAGCAGCTCCCCTGCGTCAGATACG. It codes for CASSSPASDT. The complete CDR3 reads CASSSPASDTQYF.